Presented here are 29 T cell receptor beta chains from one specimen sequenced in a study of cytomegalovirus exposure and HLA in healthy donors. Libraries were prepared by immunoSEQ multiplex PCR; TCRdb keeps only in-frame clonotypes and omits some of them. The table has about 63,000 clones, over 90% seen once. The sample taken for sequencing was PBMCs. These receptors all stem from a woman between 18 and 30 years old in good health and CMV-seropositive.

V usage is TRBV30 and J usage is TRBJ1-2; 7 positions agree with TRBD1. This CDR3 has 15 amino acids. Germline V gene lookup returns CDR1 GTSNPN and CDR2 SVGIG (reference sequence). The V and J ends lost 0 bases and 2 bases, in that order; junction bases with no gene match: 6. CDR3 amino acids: CAWSVGDSLNYGYTF. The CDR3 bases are TGTGCCTGGAGTGTTGGGGACAGCCTAAACTATGGCTACACCTTC.

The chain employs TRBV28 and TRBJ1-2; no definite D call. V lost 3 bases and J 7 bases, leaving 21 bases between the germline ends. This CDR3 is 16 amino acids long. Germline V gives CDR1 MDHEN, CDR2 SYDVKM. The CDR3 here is CASSFSRRTDGAGYTF. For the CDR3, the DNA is TGTGCCAGCAGTTTCAGTAGGAGGACCGACGGTGCTGGCTACACCTTC.

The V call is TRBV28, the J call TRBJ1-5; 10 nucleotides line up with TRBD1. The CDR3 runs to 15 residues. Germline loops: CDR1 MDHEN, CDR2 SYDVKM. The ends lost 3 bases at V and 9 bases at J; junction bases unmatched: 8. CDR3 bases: TGTGCCAGCAGTTTGGACAGGGGGATGTATCGGCCCCAGCATTTT. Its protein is CASSLDRGMYRPQHF.

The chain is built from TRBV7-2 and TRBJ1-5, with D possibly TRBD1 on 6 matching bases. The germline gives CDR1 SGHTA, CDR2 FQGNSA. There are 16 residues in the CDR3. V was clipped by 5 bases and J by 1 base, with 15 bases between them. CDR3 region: CASSRGTRTSNQPQHF. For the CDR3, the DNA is TGTGCCAGCAGCAGAGGGACACGGACGAGCAATCAGCCCCAGCATTTT.

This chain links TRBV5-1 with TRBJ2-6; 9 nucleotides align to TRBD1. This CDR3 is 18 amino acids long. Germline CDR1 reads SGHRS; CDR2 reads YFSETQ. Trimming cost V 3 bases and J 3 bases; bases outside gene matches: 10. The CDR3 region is CASSSPGQGRYGANVLTF. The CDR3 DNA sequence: TGCGCCAGCAGCTCGCCGGGACAGGGAAGGTATGGGGCCAACGTCCTGACTTTC. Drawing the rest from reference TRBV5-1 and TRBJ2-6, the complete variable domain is KAGVTQTPRYLIKTRGQQVTLSCSPISGHRSVSWYQQTPGQGLQFLFEYFSETQRNKGNFPGRFSGRQFSNSRSEMNVSTLELGDSALYLCASSSPGQGRYGANVLTFGAGSRLTVL.

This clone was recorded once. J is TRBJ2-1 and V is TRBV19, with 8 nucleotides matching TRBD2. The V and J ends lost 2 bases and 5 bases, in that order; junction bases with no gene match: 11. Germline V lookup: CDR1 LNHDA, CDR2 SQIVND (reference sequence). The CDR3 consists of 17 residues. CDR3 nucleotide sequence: TGTGCCAGTAGTATAATCGGGGGGGCCAGGGCCAACAATGAGCAGTTCTTC. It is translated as CASSIIGGARANNEQFF.

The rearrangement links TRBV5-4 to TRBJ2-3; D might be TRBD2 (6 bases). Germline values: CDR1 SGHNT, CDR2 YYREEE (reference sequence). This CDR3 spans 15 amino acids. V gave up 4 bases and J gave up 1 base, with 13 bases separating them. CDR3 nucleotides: TGTGCCAGCAGCGAGGATAGCGGCGGCACAGATACGCAGTATTTT. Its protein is CASSEDSGGTDTQYF.

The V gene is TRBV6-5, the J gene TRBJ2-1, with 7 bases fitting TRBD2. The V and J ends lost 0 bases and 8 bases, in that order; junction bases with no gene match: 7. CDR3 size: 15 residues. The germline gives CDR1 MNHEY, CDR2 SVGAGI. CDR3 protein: CASSYSRGSEDEQFF. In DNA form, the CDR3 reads TGTGCCAGCAGTTACTCGCGGGGGTCAGAGGATGAGCAGTTCTTC.

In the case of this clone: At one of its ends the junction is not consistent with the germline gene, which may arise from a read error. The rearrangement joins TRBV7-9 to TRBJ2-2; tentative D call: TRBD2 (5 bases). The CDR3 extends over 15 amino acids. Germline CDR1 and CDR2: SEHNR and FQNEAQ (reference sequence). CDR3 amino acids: CASSLARGNTGELFF. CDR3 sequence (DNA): TGTGCCAGCAGCCTAGCCCGGGGGAACACCGGGGAGCTGTTTTTT.

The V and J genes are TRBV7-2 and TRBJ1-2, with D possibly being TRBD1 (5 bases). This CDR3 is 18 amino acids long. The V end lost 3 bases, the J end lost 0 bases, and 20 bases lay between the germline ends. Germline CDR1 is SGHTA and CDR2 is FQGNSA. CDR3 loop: CASSFQIGGGAANYGYTF. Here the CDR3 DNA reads TGTGCCAGCAGCTTTCAGATAGGAGGAGGGGCAGCTAACTATGGCTACACCTTC.

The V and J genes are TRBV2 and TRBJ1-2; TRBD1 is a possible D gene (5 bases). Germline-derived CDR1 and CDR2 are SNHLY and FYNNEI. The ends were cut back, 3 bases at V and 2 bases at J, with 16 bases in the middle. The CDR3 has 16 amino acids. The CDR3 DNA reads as TGTGCCAGCAGTGATATTCCAATCGGACACAACTATGGCTACACCTTC. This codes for CASSDIPIGHNYGYTF. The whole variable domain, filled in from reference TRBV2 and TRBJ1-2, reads EPEVTQTPSHQVTQMGQEVILRCVPISNHLYFYWYRQILGQKVEFLVSFYNNEISEKSEIFDDQFSVERPDGSNFTLKIRSTKLEDSAMYFCASSDIPIGHNYGYTFGSGTRLTVV.

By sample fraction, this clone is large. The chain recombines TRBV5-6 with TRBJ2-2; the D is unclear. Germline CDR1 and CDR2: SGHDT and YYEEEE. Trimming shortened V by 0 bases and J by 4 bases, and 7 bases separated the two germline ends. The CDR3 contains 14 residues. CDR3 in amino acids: CASSLAVFTGELFF. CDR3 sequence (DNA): TGTGCCAGCAGCTTGGCCGTATTCACCGGGGAGCTGTTTTTT.

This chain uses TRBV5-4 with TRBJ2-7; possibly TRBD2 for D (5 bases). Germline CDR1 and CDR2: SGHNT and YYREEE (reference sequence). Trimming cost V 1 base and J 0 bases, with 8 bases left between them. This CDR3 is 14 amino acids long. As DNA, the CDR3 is TGTGCCAGCAGCTTGTACGGGGACTCCTACGAGCAGTACTTC. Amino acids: CASSLYGDSYEQYF.

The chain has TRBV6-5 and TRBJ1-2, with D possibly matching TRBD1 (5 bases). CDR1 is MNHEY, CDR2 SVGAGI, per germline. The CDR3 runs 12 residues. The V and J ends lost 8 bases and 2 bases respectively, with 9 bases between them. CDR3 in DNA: TGTGCCAGCGGGCCAGGGAACTATGGCTACACCTTC. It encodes CASGPGNYGYTF.

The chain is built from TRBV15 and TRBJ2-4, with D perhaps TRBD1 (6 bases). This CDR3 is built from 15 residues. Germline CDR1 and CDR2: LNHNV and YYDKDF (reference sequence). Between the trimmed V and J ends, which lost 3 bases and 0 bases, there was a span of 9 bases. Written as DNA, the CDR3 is TGTGCCACCAGCAGTGGACAGCTAGCCAAAAACATTCAGTACTTC. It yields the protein CATSSGQLAKNIQYF.

CDR3 bases: TGTGCCAGCAGCTTGGGGACAGGGACCACAGATACGCAGTATTTT. Translation gives CASSLGTGTTDTQYF. V usage is TRBV11-2 and J usage is TRBJ2-3; 9 bases are a match to TRBD1. The CDR3 has 15 amino acids. Germline trimming cut 3 bases from V and 2 bases from J; bases unmatched to any gene: 3. The V gene's germline CDR1 is SGHAT and CDR2 FQNNGV.

CDR3 sequence reads: CASSPSWEGYGYTF. CDR3 coding DNA: TGTGCCAGCTCCCCTTCGTGGGAGGGCTATGGCTACACCTTC. The chain carries TRBV18 and TRBJ1-2; D gene unclear. There are 14 residues in the CDR3. V was shortened by 6 bases and J by 4 bases, with 15 bases between the two germline ends. Germline V gene lookup returns CDR1 KGHSH and CDR2 LQKENI.

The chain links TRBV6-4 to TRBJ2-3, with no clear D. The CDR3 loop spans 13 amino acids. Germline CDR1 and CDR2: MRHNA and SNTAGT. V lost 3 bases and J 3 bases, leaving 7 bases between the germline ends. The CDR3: CASSEVETDTQYF. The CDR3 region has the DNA TGTGCCAGCAGTGAAGTAGAGACAGATACGCAGTATTTT.

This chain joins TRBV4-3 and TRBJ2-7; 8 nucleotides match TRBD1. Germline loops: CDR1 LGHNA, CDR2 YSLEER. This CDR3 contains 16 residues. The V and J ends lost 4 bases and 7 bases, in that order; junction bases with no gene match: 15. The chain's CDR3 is CASSPRLGRGHFEQYF. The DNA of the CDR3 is TGCGCCAGCAGCCCAAGATTAGGCAGGGGGCATTTTGAGCAGTACTTC.

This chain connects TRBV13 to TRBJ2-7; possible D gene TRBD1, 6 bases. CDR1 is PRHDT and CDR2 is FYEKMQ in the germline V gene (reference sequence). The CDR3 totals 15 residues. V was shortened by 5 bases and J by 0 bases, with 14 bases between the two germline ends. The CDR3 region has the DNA TGTGCCAGCAGCCGCAGGGGACGAAGCTCCTACGAGCAGTACTTC. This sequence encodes CASSRRGRSSYEQYF.

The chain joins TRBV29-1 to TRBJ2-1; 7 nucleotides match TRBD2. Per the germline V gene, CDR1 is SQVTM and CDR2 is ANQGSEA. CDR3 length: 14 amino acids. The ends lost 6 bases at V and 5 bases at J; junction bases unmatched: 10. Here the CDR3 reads CSVEPGLPNNEQFF. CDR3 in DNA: TGCAGCGTAGAACCGGGACTACCTAACAATGAGCAGTTCTTC.

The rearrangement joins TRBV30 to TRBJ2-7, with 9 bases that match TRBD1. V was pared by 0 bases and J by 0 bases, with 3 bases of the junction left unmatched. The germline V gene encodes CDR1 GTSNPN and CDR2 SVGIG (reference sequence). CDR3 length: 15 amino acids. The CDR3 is CAWSVGTGPSYEQYF. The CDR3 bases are TGTGCCTGGAGTGTTGGGACAGGGCCCTCCTACGAGCAGTACTTC.

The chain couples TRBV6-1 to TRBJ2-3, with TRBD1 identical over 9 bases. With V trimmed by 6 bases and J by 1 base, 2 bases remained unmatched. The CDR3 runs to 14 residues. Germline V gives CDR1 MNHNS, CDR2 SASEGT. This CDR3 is CASRWTGGTDTQYF. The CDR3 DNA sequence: TGTGCCAGCAGGTGGACAGGGGGCACAGATACGCAGTATTTT.

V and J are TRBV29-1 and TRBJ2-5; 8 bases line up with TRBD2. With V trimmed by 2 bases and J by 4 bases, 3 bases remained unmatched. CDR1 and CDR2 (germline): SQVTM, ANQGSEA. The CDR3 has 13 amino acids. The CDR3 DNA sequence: TGCAGCGTTGAAATTGCGGGGGGAGAGACCCAGTACTTC. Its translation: CSVEIAGGETQYF. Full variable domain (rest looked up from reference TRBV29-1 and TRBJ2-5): SAVISQKPSRDICQRGTSLTIQCQVDSQVTMMFWYRQQPGQSLTLIATANQGSEATYESGFVIDKFPISRPNLTFSTLTVSNMSPEDSSIYLCSVEIAGGETQYFGPGTRLLVL.

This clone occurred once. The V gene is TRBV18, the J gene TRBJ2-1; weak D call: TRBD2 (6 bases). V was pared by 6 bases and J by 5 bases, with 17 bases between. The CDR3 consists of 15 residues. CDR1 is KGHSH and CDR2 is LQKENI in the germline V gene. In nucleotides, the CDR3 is TGTGCCAGCTCCCCCCAGGCTAGCGCTGACAATGAGCAGTTCTTC. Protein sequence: CASSPQASADNEQFF.

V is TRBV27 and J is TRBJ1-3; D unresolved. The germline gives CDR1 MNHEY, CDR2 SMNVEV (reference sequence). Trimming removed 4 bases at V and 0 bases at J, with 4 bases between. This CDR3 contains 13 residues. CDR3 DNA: TGTGCCAGCAGTTCTAACTCTGGAAACACCATATATTTT. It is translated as CASSSNSGNTIYF.

In DNA form, the CDR3 reads TGTGCCAGTATAAGAGGGCGCGTCTACACTGAAGCTTTCTTT. It yields the protein CASIRGRVYTEAFF. This chain uses TRBV19 with TRBJ1-1; no reliable D call. CDR3 length equals 14 residues. Deletions cut 7 bases from V and 3 bases from J, with 15 bases between. From germline, CDR1 is LNHDA and CDR2 SQIVND (reference sequence). The whole variable domain, remainder taken from reference TRBV19 and TRBJ1-1, is DGGITQSPKYLFRKEGQNVTLSCEQNLNHDAMYWYRQDPGQGLRLIYYSQIVNDFQKGDIAEGYSVSREKKESFPLTVTSAQKNPTAFYLCASIRGRVYTEAFFGQGTRLTVV.

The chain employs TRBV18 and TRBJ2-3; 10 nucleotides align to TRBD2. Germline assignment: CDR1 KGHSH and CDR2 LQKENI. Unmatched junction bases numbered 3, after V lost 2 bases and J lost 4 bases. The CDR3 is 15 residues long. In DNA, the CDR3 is TGTGCCAGCTCACCATATCTAGCGGGAGCAGATACGCAGTATTTT. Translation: CASSPYLAGADTQYF.

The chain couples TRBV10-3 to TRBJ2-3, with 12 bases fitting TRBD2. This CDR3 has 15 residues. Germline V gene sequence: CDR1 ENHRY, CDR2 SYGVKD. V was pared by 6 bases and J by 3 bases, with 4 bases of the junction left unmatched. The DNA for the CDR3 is TGTGCCATCAGCAGTGGACTAGCGGGGACAGATACGCAGTATTTT. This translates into CAISSGLAGTDTQYF.